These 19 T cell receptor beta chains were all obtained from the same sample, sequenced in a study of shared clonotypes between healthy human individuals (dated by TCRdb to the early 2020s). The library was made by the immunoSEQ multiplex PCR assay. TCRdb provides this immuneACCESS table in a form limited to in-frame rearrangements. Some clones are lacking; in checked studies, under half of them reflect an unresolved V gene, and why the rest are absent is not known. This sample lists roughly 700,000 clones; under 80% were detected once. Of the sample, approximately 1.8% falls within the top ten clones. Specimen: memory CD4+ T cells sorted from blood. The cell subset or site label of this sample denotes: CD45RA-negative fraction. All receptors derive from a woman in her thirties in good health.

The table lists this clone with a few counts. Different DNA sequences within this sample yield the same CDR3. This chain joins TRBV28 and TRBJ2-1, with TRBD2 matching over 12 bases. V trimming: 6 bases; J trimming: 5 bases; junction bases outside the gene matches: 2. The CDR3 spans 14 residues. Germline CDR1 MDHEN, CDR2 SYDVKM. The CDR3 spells CASSWTSGNNEQFF. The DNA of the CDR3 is TGTGCCAGCAGCTGGACTAGCGGGAACAATGAGCAGTTCTTC. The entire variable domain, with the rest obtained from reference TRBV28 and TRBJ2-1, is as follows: DVKVTQSSRYLVKRTGEKVFLECVQDMDHENMFWYRQDPGLGLRLIYFSYDVKMKEKGDIPEGYSVSREKKERFSLILESASTNQTSMYLCASSWTSGNNEQFFGPGTRLTVL.

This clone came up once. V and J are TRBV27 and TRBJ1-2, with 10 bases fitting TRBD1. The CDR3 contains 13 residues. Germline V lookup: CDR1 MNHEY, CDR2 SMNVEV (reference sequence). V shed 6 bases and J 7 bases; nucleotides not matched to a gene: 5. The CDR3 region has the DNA TGTGCCAGCAGCCGACAGGGGGCGGCTGGCTACACCTTC. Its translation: CASSRQGAAGYTF.

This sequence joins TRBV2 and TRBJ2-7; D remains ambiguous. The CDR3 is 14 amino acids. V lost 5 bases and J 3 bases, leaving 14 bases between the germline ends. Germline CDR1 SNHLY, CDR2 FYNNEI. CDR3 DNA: TGTGCCAGCAGTCCGCAAGAGTTAGGCTACGAGCAGTACTTC. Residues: CASSPQELGYEQYF.

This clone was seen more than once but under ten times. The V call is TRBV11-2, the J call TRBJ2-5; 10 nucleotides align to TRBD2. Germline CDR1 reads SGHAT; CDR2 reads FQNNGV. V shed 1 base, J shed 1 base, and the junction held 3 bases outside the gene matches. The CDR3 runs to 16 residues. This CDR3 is CASSLGTSGRQETQYF. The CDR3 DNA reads TGTGCCAGCAGCTTAGGGACTAGCGGACGCCAAGAGACCCAGTACTTC.

The CDR3 DNA reads as TGTGCCAGCAGCCCCTCAGGGGTTGCCGGGGAGCTGTTTTTT. Its protein product is CASSPSGVAGELFF. The rearrangement uses TRBV7-3 and TRBJ2-2; TRBD1 might be the D (6 bases). Germline assignment: CDR1 SGHTA and CDR2 FQGTGA. CDR3 length: 14 residues. Trimming took 5 bases from V and 6 from J, leaving 13 bases between them.

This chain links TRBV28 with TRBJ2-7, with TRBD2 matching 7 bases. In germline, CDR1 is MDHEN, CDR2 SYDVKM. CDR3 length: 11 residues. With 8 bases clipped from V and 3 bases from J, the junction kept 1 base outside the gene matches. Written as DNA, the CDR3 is TGTGCCAGCGAGCGGGGCTACGAGCAGTACTTC. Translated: CASERGYEQYF.

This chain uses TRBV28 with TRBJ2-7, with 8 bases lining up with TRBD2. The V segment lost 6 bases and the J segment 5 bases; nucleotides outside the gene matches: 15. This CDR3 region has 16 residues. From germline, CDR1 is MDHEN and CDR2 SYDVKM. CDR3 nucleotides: TGTGCCAGCAGATCACCAACCAGCGGGAGCCGCCACGAGCAGTACTTC. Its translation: CASRSPTSGSRHEQYF.

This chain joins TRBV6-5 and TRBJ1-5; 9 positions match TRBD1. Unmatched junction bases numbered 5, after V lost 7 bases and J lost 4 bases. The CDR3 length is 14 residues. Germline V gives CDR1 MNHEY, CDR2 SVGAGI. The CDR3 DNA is TGTGCCAGCACCATGGACAGGGGTAATCAGCCCCAGCATTTT. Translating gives CASTMDRGNQPQHF.

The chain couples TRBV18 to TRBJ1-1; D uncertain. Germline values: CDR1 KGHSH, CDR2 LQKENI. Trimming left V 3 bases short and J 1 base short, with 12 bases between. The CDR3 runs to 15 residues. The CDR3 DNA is TGTGCCAGCTCACCGGGTCTAGACGCGAACACTGAAGCTTTCTTT. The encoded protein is CASSPGLDANTEAFF.

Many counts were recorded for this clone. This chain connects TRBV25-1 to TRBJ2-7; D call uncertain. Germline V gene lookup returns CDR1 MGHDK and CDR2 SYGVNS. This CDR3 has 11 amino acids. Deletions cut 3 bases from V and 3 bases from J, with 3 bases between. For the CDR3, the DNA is TGTGCCAGCAGTGACAACTACGAGCAGTACTTC. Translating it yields CASSDNYEQYF.

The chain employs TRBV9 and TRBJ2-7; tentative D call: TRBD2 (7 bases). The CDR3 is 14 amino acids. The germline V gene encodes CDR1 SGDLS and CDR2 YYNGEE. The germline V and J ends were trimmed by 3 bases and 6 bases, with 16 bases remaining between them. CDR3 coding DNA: TGTGCCAGCAGCGCCCTGCGGGGGCCCTCCGAGCAGTACTTC. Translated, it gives CASSALRGPSEQYF.

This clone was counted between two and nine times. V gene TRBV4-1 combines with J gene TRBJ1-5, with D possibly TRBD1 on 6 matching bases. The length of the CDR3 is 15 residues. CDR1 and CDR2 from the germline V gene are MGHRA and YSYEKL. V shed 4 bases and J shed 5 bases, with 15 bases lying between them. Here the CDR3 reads CASSPTDRADQPQHF. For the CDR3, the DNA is TGCGCCAGCAGCCCTACGGACAGAGCGGATCAGCCCCAGCATTTT.

In DNA form, the CDR3 reads TGTGCCAGCAGTCTTCTAAGCACAGATACGCAGTATTTT. This sequence encodes CASSLLSTDTQYF. The gene calls are TRBV28 and TRBJ2-3; D ambiguous. The CDR3 extends over 13 amino acids. The V end lost 5 bases, the J end lost 0 bases, and 6 bases lay between the germline ends. Germline CDR1 MDHEN, CDR2 SYDVKM.

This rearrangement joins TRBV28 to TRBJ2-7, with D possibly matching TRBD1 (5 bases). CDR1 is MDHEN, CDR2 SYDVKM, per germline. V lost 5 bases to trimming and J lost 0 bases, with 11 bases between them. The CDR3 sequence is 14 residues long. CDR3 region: CASSGAASSYEQYF. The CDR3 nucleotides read TGTGCCAGCAGTGGGGCGGCGAGCTCCTACGAGCAGTACTTC.

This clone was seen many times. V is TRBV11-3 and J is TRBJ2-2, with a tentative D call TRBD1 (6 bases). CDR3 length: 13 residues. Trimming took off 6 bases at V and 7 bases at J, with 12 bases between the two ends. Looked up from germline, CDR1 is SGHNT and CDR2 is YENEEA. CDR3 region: CASREQGDGELFF. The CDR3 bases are TGTGCCAGCAGAGAACAGGGAGACGGGGAGCTGTTTTTT.

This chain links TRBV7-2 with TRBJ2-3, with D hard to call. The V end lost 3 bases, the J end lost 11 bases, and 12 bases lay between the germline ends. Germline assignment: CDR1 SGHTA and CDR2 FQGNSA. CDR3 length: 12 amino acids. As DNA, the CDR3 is TGTGCCAGCAGCTTCCCGGGCTCGGGGCAGTATTTT. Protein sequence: CASSFPGSGQYF.

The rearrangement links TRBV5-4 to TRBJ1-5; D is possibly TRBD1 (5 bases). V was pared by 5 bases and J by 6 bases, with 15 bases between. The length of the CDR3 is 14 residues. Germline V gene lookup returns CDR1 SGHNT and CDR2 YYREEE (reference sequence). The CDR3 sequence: CASSVRGASQPQHF. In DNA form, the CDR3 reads TGTGCCAGCAGTGTAAGGGGAGCGAGTCAGCCCCAGCATTTT.

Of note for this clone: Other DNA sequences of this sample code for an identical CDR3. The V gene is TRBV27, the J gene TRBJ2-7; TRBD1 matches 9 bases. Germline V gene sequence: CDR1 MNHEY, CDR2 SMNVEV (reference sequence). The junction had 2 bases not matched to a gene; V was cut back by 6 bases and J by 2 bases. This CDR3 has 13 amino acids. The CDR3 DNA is TGTGCCAGCAGCCGACAGGGGGCCTACGAGCAGTACTTC. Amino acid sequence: CASSRQGAYEQYF.

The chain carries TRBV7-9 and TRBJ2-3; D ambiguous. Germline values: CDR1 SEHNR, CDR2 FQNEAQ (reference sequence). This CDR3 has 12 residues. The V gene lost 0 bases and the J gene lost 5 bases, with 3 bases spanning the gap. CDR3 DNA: TGTGCCAGCAGCTTAGCAGAAGATACGCAGTATTTT. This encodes CASSLAEDTQYF.